The clone carrying this T cell receptor beta chain was seen at least ten times. The data stem from a study of Graves' ophthalmopathy and Graves' hyperthyroidism. From germline, CDR1 is MDHEN and CDR2 SYDVKM. V gave up 5 bases and J gave up 9 bases; unmatched junction bases: 8. The CDR3 consists of 14 residues. Amplified TCR beta CDR3 regions were obtained using RNA transcripts as template. An initial RT-PCR round employing HTBI primers preceded a second-round multiplex PCR. TCRdb independently ran MiXCR on the multiplex PCR reads; one entry per CDR3 protein. The table lists 350,000 to 400,000 distinct CDR3 sequences, about a sixth of them singletons. PBMCs had their origin in fresh peripheral blood (10 ml).

The receptor was isolated from a woman aged 18-35 years with Graves' ophthalmopathy. The sequencing sample was made of peripheral blood. This sequence joins TRBV28 and TRBJ2-7, with 12 bases aligning to TRBD2. This CDR3 reads CASSPRLAGEAQYF. DNA of the CDR3: TGTGCCAGCAGTCCCCGACTAGCGGGAGAGGCGCAGTACTTC.